Listed here are 13 T cell receptor beta chains from one sample, sequenced in a study of OX40 agonist ivuxolimab in advanced cancers. Measured with immunoSEQ multiplex PCR; TCRdb has only the in-frame clones, and not every one. Of approximately 23,000 clones in the sample, around 85% are singletons; the top ten hold roughly 16%. The material was CD4+ or CD8+ T cells sorted from blood, obtained in a trial of the OX40 agonist ivuxolimab. The receptors shown here come from an adult with an advanced solid tumor such as melanoma, head and neck, liver or kidney cancer.

The V call is TRBV29-1, the J call TRBJ2-6; a possible D gene is TRBD1 (6 bases). This CDR3 comprises 16 residues. V lost 7 bases and J 0 bases, leaving 16 bases between the germline ends. The germline V gene has CDR1 SQVTM and CDR2 ANQGSEA. Here the CDR3 reads CSALTGFFSGANVLTF. The CDR3 DNA follows: TGCAGCGCCCTGACAGGTTTTTTCTCTGGGGCCAACGTCCTGACTTTC.

The chain recombines TRBV12-5 with TRBJ2-6; D remains unclear. In germline, CDR1 is LGHNT, CDR2 FRNRAP. This CDR3 has 15 amino acids. Trimming removed 0 bases at V and 2 bases at J, with 5 bases between. This chain's CDR3 is CASGLVQTGANVLTF. The CDR3 nucleotides read TGTGCTAGTGGTTTGGTACAAACTGGGGCCAACGTCCTGACTTTC.

This clone was picked up one time. The rearrangement uses TRBV2 and TRBJ2-7; D gene ambiguous. Germline CDR1 reads SNHLY; CDR2 reads FYNNEI. The CDR3 consists of 14 residues. V lost 1 base and J 2 bases, leaving 9 bases between the germline ends. The CDR3 coding sequence is TGTGCCAGCAGTGAAGGACCTTATACCTACGAGCAGTACTTC. Translated, it gives CASSEGPYTYEQYF.

CDR3 nucleotide sequence: TGTGCCAGCAGCTTACCCCCGACCAATCGACAGAACACTGAAGCTTTCTTT. This gives the protein CASSLPPTNRQNTEAFF. The chain joins TRBV7-9 to TRBJ1-1, with D unclear. CDR1 SEHNR and CDR2 FQNEAQ come from the germline V gene (reference sequence). Trimming cost V 2 bases and J 1 base, with 17 bases left between them. This CDR3 spans 17 amino acids. Looking up the rest from reference TRBV7-9 and TRBJ1-1 gives the full variable domain: DTGVSQNPRHKITKRGQNVTFRCDPISEHNRLYWYRQTLGQGPEFLTYFQNEAQLEKSRLLSDRFSAERPKGSFSTLEIQRTEQGDSAMYLCASSLPPTNRQNTEAFFGQGTRLTVV.

The chain uses TRBV2 and TRBJ1-5, with 7 bases lining up with TRBD1. Losses at the gene ends were 6 bases for V and 3 bases for J; bases not matched to a gene: 14. The CDR3 length is 17 residues. The V gene's germline CDR1 is SNHLY and CDR2 FYNNEI. CDR3 sequence: CASRESPVGQNNQPQHF. The CDR3 DNA follows: TGTGCCAGCAGGGAGTCCCCCGTGGGACAGAACAATCAGCCCCAGCATTTT. Filled out from reference TRBV2 and TRBJ1-5, the complete variable domain reads EPEVTQTPSHQVTQMGQEVILRCVPISNHLYFYWYRQILGQKVEFLVSFYNNEISEKSEIFDDQFSVERPDGSNFTLKIRSTKLEDSAMYFCASRESPVGQNNQPQHFGDGTRLSIL.

This sequence joins TRBV23-1 and TRBJ2-3, with D perhaps TRBD2 (5 bases). TRBV23-1 falls under the ORF class, with uncertain function. Trimming cost V 9 bases and J 6 bases, with 13 bases left between them. The CDR3 totals 12 residues. The CDR3 nucleotides read TGCGCCAGTCCCGGGGAAGGGGATACGCAGTATTTT. Its protein is CASPGEGDTQYF.

This chain joins TRBV4-3 and TRBJ1-1; weak D call: TRBD1 (5 bases). CDR3 size: 16 residues. The V end was cut by 0 bases, the J end by 0 bases, with 11 bases between. The germline CDR1 and CDR2 sequences are LGHNA and YSLEER. CDR3 sequence: CASSQEPGTVNTEAFF. CDR3 sequence (DNA): TGCGCCAGCAGCCAAGAACCCGGGACGGTGAACACTGAAGCTTTCTTT.

The rearrangement joins TRBV14 to TRBJ2-6, with D perhaps matching TRBD1 (5 bases). The CDR3 totals 17 residues. Germline-derived CDR1 and CDR2 are SGHDN and FVKESK. V was trimmed by 0 bases and J by 0 bases, leaving 9 bases between them. The CDR3 loop is CASSQDRVLSGANVLTF. CDR3 DNA sequence: TGTGCCAGCAGCCAAGACAGGGTTCTCTCTGGGGCCAACGTCCTGACTTTC.

The V gene is TRBV27, the J gene TRBJ2-7; the match to TRBD1 covers 9 bases. The length of the CDR3 is 15 residues. J was trimmed by 2 bases and V by 4 bases; bases with no gene match: 6. Germline CDR1 is MNHEY and CDR2 is SMNVEV (reference sequence). Here the CDR3 reads CASSSTTGGPYEQYF. CDR3 DNA: TGTGCCAGCAGTTCGACGACAGGGGGGCCCTACGAGCAGTACTTC.

This rearrangement joins TRBV14 to TRBJ2-7; no clear D gene. The CDR3 is 16 residues long. Looked up from germline, CDR1 is SGHDN and CDR2 is FVKESK. Trimming removed 2 bases at V and 6 bases at J, with 20 bases between. The CDR3 bases are TGTGCCAGCAGCCAATTACGGGTTAGGAGTTTTTCCGAGCAGTACTTC. Amino acid sequence: CASSQLRVRSFSEQYF.

This sequence joins TRBV18 and TRBJ2-1; unclear D gene. The CDR3 extends over 14 amino acids. Trimming left V 1 base short and J 7 bases short, with 11 bases between. CDR1 and CDR2 (germline): KGHSH, LQKENI. CDR3 sequence reads: CASSPRSRENEQFF. Here the CDR3 DNA reads TGTGCCAGCTCACCACGATCACGAGAAAATGAGCAGTTCTTC.

V is TRBV5-4 and J is TRBJ2-3, with D hard to call. The CDR3 length is 14 residues. Germline assignment: CDR1 SGHNT and CDR2 YYREEE (reference sequence). With 4 bases removed from V and 2 bases from J, the gap between germline ends came to 11 bases. Here the CDR3 reads CASSQRRHTDTQYF. DNA of the CDR3: TGTGCCAGCAGCCAGAGACGACACACAGATACGCAGTATTTT.

This clone has a single count. This chain joins TRBV28 and TRBJ2-1; D may match TRBD1 or TRBD2 (6 bases each). Germline CDR1 and CDR2: MDHEN and SYDVKM. Trimming shortened V by 6 bases and J by 6 bases, and 15 bases separated the two germline ends. The CDR3 totals 14 residues. The CDR3 DNA reads as TGTGCCAGCAGGGGGGCGGGACGGGCCAATGAGCAGTTCTTC. It is translated as CASRGAGRANEQFF.